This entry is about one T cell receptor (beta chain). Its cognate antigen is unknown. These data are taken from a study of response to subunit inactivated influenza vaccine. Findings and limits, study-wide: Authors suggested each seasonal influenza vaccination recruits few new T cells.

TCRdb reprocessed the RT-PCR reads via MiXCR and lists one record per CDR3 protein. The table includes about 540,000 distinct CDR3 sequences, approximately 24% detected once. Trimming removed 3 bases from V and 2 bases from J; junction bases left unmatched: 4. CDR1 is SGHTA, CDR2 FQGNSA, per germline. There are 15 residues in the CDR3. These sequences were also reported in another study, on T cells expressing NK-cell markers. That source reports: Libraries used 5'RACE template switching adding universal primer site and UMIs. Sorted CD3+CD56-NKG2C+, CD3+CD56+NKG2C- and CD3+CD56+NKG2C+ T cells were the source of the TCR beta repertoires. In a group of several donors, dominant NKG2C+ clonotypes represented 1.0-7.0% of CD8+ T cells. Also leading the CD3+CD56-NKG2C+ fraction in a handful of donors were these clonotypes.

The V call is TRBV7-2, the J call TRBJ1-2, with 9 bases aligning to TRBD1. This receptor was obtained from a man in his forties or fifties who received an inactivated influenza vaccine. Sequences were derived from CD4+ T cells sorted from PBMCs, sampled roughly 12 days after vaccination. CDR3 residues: CASSFPGQGNYGYTF. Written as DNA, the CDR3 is TGTGCCAGCAGCTTCCCTGGACAGGGGAACTATGGCTACACCTTC. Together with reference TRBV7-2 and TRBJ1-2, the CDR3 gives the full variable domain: GAGVSQSPSNKVTEKGKDVELRCDPISGHTALYWYRQSLGQGLEFLIYFQGNSAPDKSGLPSDRFSAERTGGSVSTLTIQRTQQEDSAVYLCASSFPGQGNYGYTFGSGTRLTVV.